This paragraph covers one T cell receptor (beta chain) sequence. Antigen: not known. This record comes from a study of blood T cells in healthy people across ages. Regarding the study as a whole: Roughly linearly, TCR beta diversity per million T cells fell as age increased. Unknown CMV status may confound age-related changes in expanded clones.

Sample-barcoded 5' priming and a J-beta primer mix drove a second PCR of 7 to 11 cycles. Each of the cDNA molecules was tagged by a template-switch adaptor with 12 random nucleotides. At least 3 million CDR3-containing paired-end reads were obtained per sample. TCRdb reprocessed the 5' RACE reads with MiXCR, giving one entry per CDR3 protein. The sample has about 580,000 distinct CDR3 sequences, roughly 43% seen once; the top ten hold 20% to 25%. Germline CDR1 reads SGHTA; CDR2 reads FQGNSA. The CDR3 totals 16 residues. The J segment lost 0 bases and the V segment lost 3 bases, leaving 6 bases of the junction unmatched.

V gene TRBV7-2 combines with J gene TRBJ2-7, with 9 bases identical to TRBD1. This clonotype originated in a man older than 75 in good health. The sample was blood. CDR3 residues: CASSFDRGSGSYEQYF. In DNA, the CDR3 is TGTGCCAGCAGCTTCGACAGGGGGTCGGGCTCCTACGAGCAGTACTTC.